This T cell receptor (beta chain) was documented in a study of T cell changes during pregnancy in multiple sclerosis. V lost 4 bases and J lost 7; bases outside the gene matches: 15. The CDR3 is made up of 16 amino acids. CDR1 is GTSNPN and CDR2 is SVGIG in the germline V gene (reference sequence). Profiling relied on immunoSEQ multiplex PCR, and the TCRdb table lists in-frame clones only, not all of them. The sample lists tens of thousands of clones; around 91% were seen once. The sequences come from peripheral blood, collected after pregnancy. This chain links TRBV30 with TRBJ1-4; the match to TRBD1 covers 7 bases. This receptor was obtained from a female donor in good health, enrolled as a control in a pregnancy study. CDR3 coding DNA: TGTGCCTGGAATGGACCTTGGGGACAGAGAAGTGAAAAACTGTTTTTT. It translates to CAWNGPWGQRSEKLFF.